The entry below describes one T cell receptor beta chain. Repertoires were generated with immunoSEQ multiplex PCR, while TCRdb's copy carries only in-frame clones and drops some. Of about 45,000 clones in the sample, over 60% were seen once. This entry belongs to a study of blood T cell repertoires in COVID-19. Across the whole study: Whether acute or convalescent, the COVID-19 samples came from the United States, Italy and Spain. Sources were T cells, B-cell-depleted T cells, or PBMCs; the material itself was cDNA or gDNA.

There are 14 residues in the CDR3. The germline CDR1 and CDR2 sequences are SNHLY and FYNNEI. V gave up 5 bases and J gave up 7 bases, with 12 bases separating them. The specimen sequenced was peripheral blood. This rearrangement joins TRBV2 to TRBJ1-6; D possibly corresponds to TRBD1 (5 bases). The source is a woman aged 70 to 79 with acute or convalescent COVID-19. Written as DNA, the CDR3 is TGTGCCAGCAGTCCGGCAGGGAGGAATTCACCCCTCCACTTT. This encodes CASSPAGRNSPLHF. The variable domain in full, with the rest retrieved from reference TRBV2 and TRBJ1-6, is EPEVTQTPSHQVTQMGQEVILRCVPISNHLYFYWYRQILGQKVEFLVSFYNNEISEKSEIFDDQFSVERPDGSNFTLKIRSTKLEDSAMYFCASSPAGRNSPLHFGNGTRLTVT.